This T cell receptor beta chain was recorded in a study of blood T cell repertoires in COVID-19. Per germline, CDR1 SEHNR and CDR2 FQNEAQ (reference sequence). This CDR3 has 14 amino acids. Trimming cost V 4 bases and J 5 bases, with 14 bases left between them. Clones were sequenced by immunoSEQ multiplex PCR, and TCRdb holds only the in-frame ones, with some missing. The sample has about 280,000 clones; roughly 87% are singletons. V is TRBV7-9 and J is TRBJ2-5, with D possibly being TRBD2 (6 bases). The sample consisted of peripheral blood. The clonotype was recovered from a human donor in a cohort sampled during active COVID-19. The CDR3 loop reads CASSSLRGLETQYF. The CDR3 DNA is TGTGCCAGCAGCTCCCTAAGGGGACTTGAGACCCAGTACTTC.